This T cell receptor beta chain was observed in a study of monozygotic twins with inflammatory bowel disease. The study, taken as a whole, reports: IBD patients, compared with healthy twins, shared fewer clonotypes with others (especially with disease activity). Differing immunosuppressive treatments may have added variability to patient repertoires.

A remark on this clonotype: Its target is not known.

T cells were not sorted, and total RNA was isolated straight from whole blood. Germline CDR1 is KGHSH and CDR2 is LQKENI. The CDR3 is made up of 16 amino acids. TCRalpha and TCRbeta cDNA was put through two nested PCRs of approximately 17 and 9 cycles. TCRdb re-called the 5' RACE reads and catalogs CDR3 proteins one per entry, DNA excluded. The sample shows about 380,000 distinct CDR3 sequences, and approximately 2.4% sits with its ten largest clones. This clonotype was obtained from a human donor with ulcerative colitis or Crohn's disease, or a healthy co-twin of an affected twin (not recorded which). The sequenced sample consisted of blood. The chain carries TRBV18 and TRBJ1-4. CDR3 residues: CASSPTRGSANEKLFF. Complete variable domain (other parts from reference TRBV18 and TRBJ1-4): NAGVMQNPRHLVRRRGQEARLRCSPMKGHSHVYWYRQLPEEGLKFMVYLQKENIIDESGMPKERFSAEFPKEGPSILRIQQVVRGDSAAYFCASSPTRGSANEKLFFGSGTQLSVL.